This T cell receptor beta chain was found in a study of T cells after somatic rescue of genetic block. Profiled with immunoSEQ multiplex PCR; TCRdb holds only in-frame clones, not every one. The profile shows 110,000 or so clones, 85% to 95% of them singletons. V shed 2 bases and J shed 10 bases, with 12 bases lying between them. Germline values: CDR1 SNHLY, CDR2 FYNNEI. The CDR3 is 14 amino acids. Specimen: peripheral blood mononuclear cells (PBMCs). This TCR was sampled from a woman aged 18-29 years. The rearrangement uses TRBV2 and TRBJ1-6; D call uncertain. The CDR3: CASSESGVGSPLHF. For the CDR3, the DNA is TGTGCCAGCAGTGAAAGCGGGGTTGGGTCACCCCTCCACTTT. The variable domain in full, completed from reference TRBV2 and TRBJ1-6, reads EPEVTQTPSHQVTQMGQEVILRCVPISNHLYFYWYRQILGQKVEFLVSFYNNEISEKSEIFDDQFSVERPDGSNFTLKIRSTKLEDSAMYFCASSESGVGSPLHFGNGTRLTVT.